This TCR beta chain is from a study of cytomegalovirus exposure and HLA in healthy donors. Whole-study context: Findings of an earlier analysis included around 100 million unique TCR beta sequences from roughly 200 million T cells. Findings of the study overall: Presence/absence comparisons presumed near-even sequencing depth among donors. CMV serostatus was the only recorded immune exposure for donors.

This clone was seen a few times. Its antigen is still unknown. PCR was performed using 60 Vbeta and 13 Jbeta primers. Profiling relied on immunoSEQ multiplex PCR, and the TCRdb table lists in-frame clones only, not all of them. The profile covers under 130,000 clones, with 65% to 85% appearing a single time and roughly 4% taken by the ten largest. This TCR came from a man in his fifties or sixties in good health and CMV-seropositive. Sequenced material: PBMCs.

CDR3 protein: CASSERGTSGSLAGELFF. The DNA of the CDR3 is TGTGCCAGCAGTGAGCGGGGGACTAGCGGGAGTTTAGCCGGGGAGCTGTTTTTT. This chain uses TRBV6-1 with TRBJ2-2, with TRBD2 matching 14 bases. V was clipped by 3 bases and J by 6 bases; unmatched bases: 9. The CDR3 loop spans 18 amino acids. Germline V gives CDR1 MNHNS, CDR2 SASEGT.